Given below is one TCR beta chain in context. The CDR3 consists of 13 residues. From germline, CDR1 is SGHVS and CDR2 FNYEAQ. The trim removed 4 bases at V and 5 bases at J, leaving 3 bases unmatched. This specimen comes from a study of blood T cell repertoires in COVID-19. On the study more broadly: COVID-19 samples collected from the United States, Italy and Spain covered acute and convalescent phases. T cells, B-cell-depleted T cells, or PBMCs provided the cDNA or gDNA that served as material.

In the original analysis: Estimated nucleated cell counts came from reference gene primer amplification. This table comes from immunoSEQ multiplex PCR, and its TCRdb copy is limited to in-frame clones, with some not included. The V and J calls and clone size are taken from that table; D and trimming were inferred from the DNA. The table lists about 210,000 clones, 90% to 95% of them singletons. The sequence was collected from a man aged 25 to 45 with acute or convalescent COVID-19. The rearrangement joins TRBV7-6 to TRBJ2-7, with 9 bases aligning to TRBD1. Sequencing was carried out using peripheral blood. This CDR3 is CASSSDRGHEQYF. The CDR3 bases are TGTGCCAGCAGCTCGGACAGGGGTCACGAGCAGTACTTC.